The 21 T cell receptor beta chains in this list originate from one sample, sequenced in a study of T cells in Graves' hyperthyroidism and ophthalmopathy. Template material for amplifying TCR beta CDR3 regions consisted of RNA transcripts. Using the HTBI primer set, a first-round RT-PCR was run on the TCR CDR3. One entry per CDR3 protein results from TCRdb running MiXCR on the multiplex PCR reads. This sample carries approximately 640,000 distinct CDR3 sequences, under 20% of them seen once, and the ten largest clones take approximately 3.9%. The sequenced sample consisted of blood. Receptors originate from a woman aged 30 to 39 with Graves' hyperthyroidism.

This clonotype was observed at least ten times. The chain links TRBV5-1 to TRBJ2-7; tentative D call: TRBD1 (6 bases). The CDR3 runs to 14 residues. The germline V gene encodes CDR1 SGHRS and CDR2 YFSETQ. Between the trimmed V and J ends, which lost 3 bases and 0 bases, there was a span of 10 bases. CDR3 DNA sequence: TGCGCCAGCAGCTATATACAGGGCTCCTACGAGCAGTACTTC. The encoded protein is CASSYIQGSYEQYF.

J is TRBJ2-3 and V is TRBV19; the match to TRBD2 covers 11 bases. CDR3 size: 15 residues. J lost 7 bases, V lost 4 bases, and 7 bases had no gene match. Germline V gives CDR1 LNHDA, CDR2 SQIVND (reference sequence). The CDR3, as DNA: TGTGCCAGTAGTAGGAGACTAGCGGGAACATATACGCAGTATTTT. Amino acid sequence: CASSRRLAGTYTQYF. The full variable domain, completed using reference TRBV19 and TRBJ2-3, is DGGITQSPKYLFRKEGQNVTLSCEQNLNHDAMYWYRQDPGQGLRLIYYSQIVNDFQKGDIAEGYSVSREKKESFPLTVTSAQKNPTAFYLCASSRRLAGTYTQYFGPGTRLTVL.

The sample holds a few counts of this clonotype. This chain connects TRBV18 to TRBJ2-7, with D possibly matching TRBD2 (6 bases). V was trimmed by 0 bases and J by 7 bases, leaving 19 bases between them. In germline, CDR1 is KGHSH, CDR2 LQKENI. This CDR3 comprises 16 residues. CDR3 amino acids: CASSPPRGLISGEQYF. Here the CDR3 DNA reads TGTGCCAGCTCACCACCGCGGGGACTTATCTCCGGGGAGCAGTACTTC.

This clonotype was picked up a small number of times. The chain joins TRBV7-2 to TRBJ2-7, with 8 bases matching TRBD2. The germline V gene has CDR1 SGHTA and CDR2 FQGNSA. Trimming cost V 6 bases and J 6 bases; bases outside gene matches: 4. The CDR3 spans 12 residues. The CDR3 region has the DNA TGTGCCAGCAGGGAAGCGGGAGTCGAGCAGTACTTC. This codes for CASREAGVEQYF.

CDR3 in DNA: TGCGCCAGCAGCTTGGACAGTTTTGGTCATGGCTACACCTTC. Its translation: CASSLDSFGHGYTF. This chain links TRBV5-1 with TRBJ1-2; D is uncertain. Germline CDR1 reads SGHRS; CDR2 reads YFSETQ. Deletions cut 0 bases from V and 6 bases from J, with 12 bases between. The CDR3 spans 14 residues. The full variable domain, in which reference TRBV5-1 and TRBJ1-2 provide the parts outside the CDR3, is KAGVTQTPRYLIKTRGQQVTLSCSPISGHRSVSWYQQTPGQGLQFLFEYFSETQRNKGNFPGRFSGRQFSNSRSEMNVSTLELGDSALYLCASSLDSFGHGYTFGSGTRLTVV.

The chain carries TRBV24-1 and TRBJ2-5; TRBD1 agrees at 10 bases. Looked up from germline, CDR1 is KGHDR and CDR2 is SFDVKD. The CDR3 is 16 amino acids. V was pared by 4 bases and J by 1 base, with 5 bases of the junction left unmatched. CDR3 coding DNA: TGTGCCACCAGTGACGGGACAGGGGACCCCCAAGAGACCCAGTACTTC. It translates to CATSDGTGDPQETQYF.

Only a few counts were recorded for this clonotype. This chain links TRBV20-1 with TRBJ2-1; TRBD2 matches at 8 bases. The CDR3 runs 13 residues. The ends lost 5 bases at V and 7 bases at J; junction bases unmatched: 7. The germline V gene encodes CDR1 DFQATT and CDR2 SNEGSKA (reference sequence). For the CDR3, the DNA is TGCAGTGCTCTTGGACTAGCTGGGAATGAGCAGTTCTTC. It encodes CSALGLAGNEQFF.

The chain recombines TRBV27 with TRBJ1-1; D gene ambiguous. The CDR3 is 15 residues long. Germline V gene sequence: CDR1 MNHEY, CDR2 SMNVEV (reference sequence). The V end lost 4 bases, the J end lost 0 bases, and 12 bases lay between the germline ends. Here the CDR3 reads CASSSRPAMNTEAFF. Here the CDR3 DNA reads TGTGCCAGCAGTTCGAGGCCGGCCATGAACACTGAAGCTTTCTTT.

Ten or more counts support this clonotype. This rearrangement joins TRBV20-1 to TRBJ2-3; D is uncertain. Trimming removed 3 bases at V and 2 bases at J, with 15 bases between. CDR1 is DFQATT and CDR2 is SNEGSKA in the germline V gene (reference sequence). The CDR3 contains 15 residues. In nucleotides, the CDR3 is TGCAGTGCTAGTGAGGCCCTCATGACCACAGATACGCAGTATTTT. It translates to CSASEALMTTDTQYF.

The J gene is TRBJ1-5, the V gene TRBV4-2; the D gene is possibly TRBD1 (5 bases). The CDR3 is 15 residues long. Germline loops: CDR1 LGHNA, CDR2 YNFKEQ. Trimming removed 1 base at V and 5 bases at J, with 12 bases between. Here the CDR3 reads CASSQGASGHQPQHF. The CDR3 DNA reads as TGTGCCAGCAGCCAAGGGGCCTCAGGGCATCAGCCCCAGCATTTT.

This chain uses TRBV27 with TRBJ1-2; D is uncertain. This CDR3 is 15 amino acids long. Germline lookup yields CDR1 MNHEY and CDR2 SMNVEV (reference sequence). Trimming removed 1 base at V and 5 bases at J, with 14 bases between. CDR3 sequence (DNA): TGTGCCAGCAGTTTATTTAAGGGCGCCTCATATGGCTACACCTTC. Protein product: CASSLFKGASYGYTF.

This clonotype was detected a few times. CDR3 nucleotides: TGTGCCAGCAGCGACCCAACGAAATTAGCGGGAGGGCCGACAGATACGCAGTATTTT. Translated, it gives CASSDPTKLAGGPTDTQYF. This chain uses TRBV3-1 with TRBJ2-3; 11 bases are shared with TRBD2. Germline loops: CDR1 LGHDT, CDR2 YNNKEL (reference sequence). The CDR3 has 19 amino acids. Trimming took 5 bases from V and 3 from J; bases not matched to a gene: 16.

The chain uses TRBV24-1 and TRBJ2-1, with 8 bases identical to TRBD1. The V gene end was trimmed by 0 bases and the J gene end by 10 bases; junction bases not matched to a gene: 1. Germline V gene data show CDR1 as KGHDR and CDR2 as SFDVKD. The CDR3 covers 13 residues. For the CDR3, the DNA is TGTGCCACCAGTGATTTGCGACAGGGGGAGCAGTTCTTC. It specifies CATSDLRQGEQFF.

This clonotype was counted ten times or more. The V and J genes are TRBV11-3 and TRBJ2-3; 9 bases are shared with TRBD2. V trimming: 6 bases; J trimming: 8 bases; junction bases outside the gene matches: 6. The CDR3 is 13 amino acids. Per germline, CDR1 SGHNT and CDR2 YENEEA. CDR3 residues: CASSIAGVSTQYF. CDR3 bases: TGTGCCAGCAGTATAGCGGGGGTTTCTACGCAGTATTTT.

The chain combines TRBV10-3 with TRBJ2-1; TRBD2 matches 10 bases. This CDR3 has 15 residues. V was pared by 7 bases and J by 9 bases, with 12 bases of the junction left unmatched. Germline V gene sequence: CDR1 ENHRY, CDR2 SYGVKD. In nucleotides, the CDR3 is TGTGCCATCAACCCGACTAGCGGGCCCTTGGGTGAGCAGTTCTTC. Its protein product is CAINPTSGPLGEQFF.

This clonotype came up a few times. V is TRBV20-1 and J is TRBJ2-4; 9 positions match TRBD2. The germline gives CDR1 DFQATT, CDR2 SNEGSKA (reference sequence). The CDR3 has 14 residues. J was trimmed by 6 bases and V by 2 bases; bases with no gene match: 5. Written as DNA, the CDR3 is TGCAGTGCTAGAATGGGGCGGGAGGGAAACATTCAGTACTTC. Its protein is CSARMGREGNIQYF.

This clonotype was found a few times. V gene TRBV27 combines with J gene TRBJ1-2; a weak D match, TRBD1 (6 bases). Germline V gives CDR1 MNHEY, CDR2 SMNVEV (reference sequence). Trimming pared 0 bases from V and 4 bases from J, leaving 12 bases between. The CDR3 length is 15 residues. The DNA for the CDR3 is TGTGCCAGCAGTTTATCCACAGGGACCTTCTATGGCTACACCTTC. Amino acid sequence: CASSLSTGTFYGYTF.

Many counts were recorded for this clonotype. The genes are TRBV7-2 and TRBJ2-5, with 13 bases identical to TRBD2. Germline CDR1 is SGHTA and CDR2 is FQGNSA. The length of the CDR3 is 19 residues. Losses at the gene ends were 4 bases for V and 2 bases for J; bases not matched to a gene: 13. The CDR3 sequence is CASSSINAGLAGVQETQYF. DNA for the CDR3: TGTGCCAGCAGCTCAATCAACGCTGGACTAGCGGGAGTTCAAGAGACCCAGTACTTC.

Turning to this clonotype: This clone may be a read error of a much larger clone one base away. The rearrangement links TRBV13 to TRBJ2-5; 8 nucleotides agree with TRBD1. The V and J ends lost 4 bases and 3 bases, in that order; junction bases with no gene match: 10. The CDR3 has 16 amino acids. Germline V gene data show CDR1 as PRHDT and CDR2 as FYEKMQ (reference sequence). The CDR3 bases are TGTGCCAGCAGCTCCAGAGGACAGGGTCACGAAGAGACCCAGTACTTC. This codes for CASSSRGQGHEETQYF.

The sample holds a few counts of this clonotype. The chain employs TRBV2 and TRBJ2-7; D call uncertain. Germline loops: CDR1 SNHLY, CDR2 FYNNEI. The length of the CDR3 is 14 residues. V was shortened by 7 bases and J by 7 bases, with 20 bases between the two germline ends. The CDR3 DNA sequence: TGTGCCAGCAAAGGATCTCCTCTCCTCGGGGAGCAGTACTTC. Protein product: CASKGSPLLGEQYF.

This clonotype has just a few counts. The V call is TRBV9, the J call TRBJ2-2; 11 bases line up with TRBD2. This CDR3 has 19 residues. CDR1 SGDLS and CDR2 YYNGEE come from the germline V gene. V lost 1 base to trimming and J lost 5 bases; unmatched junction nucleotides: 13. In DNA form, the CDR3 reads TGTGCCAGCAGCGTAACCGACGGACTAGCGGGTCGAGGGACCGGGGAGCTGTTTTTT. Protein: CASSVTDGLAGRGTGELFF.